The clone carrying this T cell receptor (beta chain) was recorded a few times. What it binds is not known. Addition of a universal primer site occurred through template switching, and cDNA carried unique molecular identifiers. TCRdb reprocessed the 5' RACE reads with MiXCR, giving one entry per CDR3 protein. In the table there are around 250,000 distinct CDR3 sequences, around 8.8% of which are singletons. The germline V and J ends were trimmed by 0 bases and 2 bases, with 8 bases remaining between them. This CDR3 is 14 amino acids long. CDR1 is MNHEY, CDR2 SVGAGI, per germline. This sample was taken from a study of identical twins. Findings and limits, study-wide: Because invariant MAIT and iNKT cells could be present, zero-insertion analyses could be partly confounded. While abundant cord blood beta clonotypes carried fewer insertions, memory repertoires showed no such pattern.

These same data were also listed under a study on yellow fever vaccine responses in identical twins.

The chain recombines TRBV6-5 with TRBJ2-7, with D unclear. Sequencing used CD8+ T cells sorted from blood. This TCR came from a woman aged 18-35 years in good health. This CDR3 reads CASSYSTEPYEQYF. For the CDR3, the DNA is TGTGCCAGCAGTTACTCGACGGAACCCTACGAGCAGTACTTC.